The T cell receptor (beta chain) under discussion was sequenced for a study of blood T cell repertoires in COVID-19. In terms of age and location, participants ranged from roughly 18 to 90 years and lived in about two dozen US areas. Cohorts were determined from participant-reported clinical history. Trimming shortened V by 5 bases and J by 9 bases, and 17 bases separated the two germline ends. The CDR3 totals 14 residues. In germline, CDR1 is MNHEY, CDR2 SMNVEV (reference sequence). Measured with immunoSEQ multiplex PCR; TCRdb has only the in-frame clones, and not every one. Here the sample spans around 250,000 clones, approximately 88% being singletons.

The chain combines TRBV27 with TRBJ2-1, with D possibly matching TRBD2 (5 bases). The sequenced sample was PBMCs or T cells enriched from blood (not recorded which). The sequence came from a woman between 35 and 50 years old with acute COVID-19. The CDR3 here is CASSIHPGILEQFF. The DNA of the CDR3 is TGTGCCAGCAGTATACACCCCGGGATTCTTGAGCAGTTCTTC.